The sequence of this T cell receptor beta chain was determined in a study of blood T cells in healthy people across ages. Study summary: About one barcoded beta molecule was captured per two T cells (by template switching). Study-level findings and limits: Compared with aged donors, long-lived donors showed fewer expanded clones, suggesting selection.

Regarding this clonotype: Its antigen is currently unknown.

The CDR3 length is 17 residues. Per germline, CDR1 LGHNA and CDR2 YNFKEQ. The V segment lost 4 bases and the J segment 3 bases; nucleotides outside the gene matches: 12. Using a J-beta primer mix together with a sample-barcoded 5' primer, a second PCR was run for about 6 to 12 cycles. A 12-random-nucleotide template-switch adaptor tagged each cDNA molecule. Via MiXCR, TCRdb re-called the 5' RACE reads, giving one row per CDR3 protein. The sample has about a million distinct CDR3 sequences, 45% to 60% seen once. J is TRBJ1-3 and V is TRBV4-2, with 7 bases aligning to TRBD1. The clonotype originates from a woman between 55 and 75 years old in good health. The specimen sequenced was blood. The CDR3 here is CASSPRLLGTVGNTIYF. The CDR3 nucleotides read TGTGCCAGCAGCCCCCGGTTGCTTGGGACAGTTGGAAACACCATATATTTT.